Below, one TCR beta chain is given with its context. The antigen is unknown. CDR1 and CDR2 (germline): DFQATT, SNEGSKA (reference sequence). The germline V and J ends were trimmed by 3 bases and 4 bases, with 21 bases remaining between them. CDR3 length: 16 residues. The source of the sample is a study of blood T cells in healthy people across ages. Together with a sample-barcoded 5' primer, a J-beta primer mix was included in a second PCR lasting about 7 to 11 cycles. TCRdb redid the calling of the 5' RACE reads with MiXCR, one entry per CDR3 protein. The sample contains around 1,000,000 distinct CDR3 sequences, around two fifths of which appear only once. Each sample provided at least 6 micrograms of extracted total RNA. Study outcomes and limitations: Versus aged donors, long-lived donors had higher diversity and more naive CD4+ cells. Estimates of diversity drawn from one million T cells were considered underestimates.

The source is a man younger than 35 in good health. The chain is built from TRBV20-1 and TRBJ1-2; TRBD1 might be the D (6 bases). Sequences were obtained from blood. Here the CDR3 DNA reads TGCAGTGCTAGCGGGACAACAGGGTTCCGAGGCTATGGCTACACCTTC. Translating gives CSASGTTGFRGYGYTF.